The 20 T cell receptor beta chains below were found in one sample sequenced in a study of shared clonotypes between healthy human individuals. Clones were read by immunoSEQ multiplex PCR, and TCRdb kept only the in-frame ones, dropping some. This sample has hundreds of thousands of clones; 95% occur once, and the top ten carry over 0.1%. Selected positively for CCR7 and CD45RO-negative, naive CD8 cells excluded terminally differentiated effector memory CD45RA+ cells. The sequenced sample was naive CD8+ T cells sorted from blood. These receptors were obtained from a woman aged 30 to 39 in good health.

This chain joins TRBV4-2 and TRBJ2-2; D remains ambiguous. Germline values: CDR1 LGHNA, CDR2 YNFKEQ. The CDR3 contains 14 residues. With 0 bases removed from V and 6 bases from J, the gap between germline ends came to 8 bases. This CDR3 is CASSQEDRPGELFF. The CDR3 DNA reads TGTGCCAGCAGCCAAGAGGACCGGCCCGGGGAGCTGTTTTTT.

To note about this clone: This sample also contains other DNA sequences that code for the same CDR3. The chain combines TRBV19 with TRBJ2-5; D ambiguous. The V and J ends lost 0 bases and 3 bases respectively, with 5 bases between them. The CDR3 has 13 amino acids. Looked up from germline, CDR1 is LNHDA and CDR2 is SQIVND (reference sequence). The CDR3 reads CASSIDLEETQYF. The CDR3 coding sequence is TGTGCCAGTAGTATAGATCTGGAAGAGACCCAGTACTTC.

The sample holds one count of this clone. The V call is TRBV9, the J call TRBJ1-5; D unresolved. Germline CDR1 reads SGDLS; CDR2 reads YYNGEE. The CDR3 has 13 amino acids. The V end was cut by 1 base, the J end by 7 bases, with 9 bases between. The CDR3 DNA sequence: TGTGCCAGCAGCGTAAGCGCGGGCCAGCCCCAGCATTTT. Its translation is CASSVSAGQPQHF.

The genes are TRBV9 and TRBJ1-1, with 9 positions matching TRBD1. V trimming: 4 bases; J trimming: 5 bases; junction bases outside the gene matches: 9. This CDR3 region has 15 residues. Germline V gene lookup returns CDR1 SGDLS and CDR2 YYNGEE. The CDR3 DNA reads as TGTGCCAGCAGCCCTCGGACAGGGGAATATACTGAAGCTTTCTTT. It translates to CASSPRTGEYTEAFF.

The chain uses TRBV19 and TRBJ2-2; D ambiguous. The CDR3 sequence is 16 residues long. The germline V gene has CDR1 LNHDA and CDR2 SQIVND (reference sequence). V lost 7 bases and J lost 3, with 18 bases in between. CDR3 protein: CASKAHQRRDTGELFF. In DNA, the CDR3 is TGTGCCAGTAAAGCGCACCAACGACGGGACACCGGGGAGCTGTTTTTT.

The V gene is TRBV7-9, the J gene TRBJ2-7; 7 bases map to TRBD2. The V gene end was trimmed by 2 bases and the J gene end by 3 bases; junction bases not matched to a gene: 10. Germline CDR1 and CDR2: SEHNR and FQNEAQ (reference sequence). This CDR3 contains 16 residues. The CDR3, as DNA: TGTGCCAGCAGCTTAATGGCGGGAGCCGGAATCTACGAGCAGTACTTC. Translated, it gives CASSLMAGAGIYEQYF.

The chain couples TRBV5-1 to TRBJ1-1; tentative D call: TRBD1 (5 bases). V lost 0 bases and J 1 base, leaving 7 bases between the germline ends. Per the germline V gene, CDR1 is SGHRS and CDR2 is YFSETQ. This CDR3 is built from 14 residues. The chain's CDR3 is CASSLGGPNTEAFF. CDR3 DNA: TGCGCCAGCAGCTTGGGGGGCCCGAACACTGAAGCTTTCTTT. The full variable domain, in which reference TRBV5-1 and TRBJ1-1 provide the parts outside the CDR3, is KAGVTQTPRYLIKTRGQQVTLSCSPISGHRSVSWYQQTPGQGLQFLFEYFSETQRNKGNFPGRFSGRQFSNSRSEMNVSTLELGDSALYLCASSLGGPNTEAFFGQGTRLTVV.

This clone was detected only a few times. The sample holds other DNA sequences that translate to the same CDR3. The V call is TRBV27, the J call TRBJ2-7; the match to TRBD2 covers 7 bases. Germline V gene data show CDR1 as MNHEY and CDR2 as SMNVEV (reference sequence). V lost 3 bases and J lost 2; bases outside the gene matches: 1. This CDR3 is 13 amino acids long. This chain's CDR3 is CASSLGGTYEQYF. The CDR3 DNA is TGTGCCAGCAGTTTGGGGGGGACCTACGAGCAGTACTTC.

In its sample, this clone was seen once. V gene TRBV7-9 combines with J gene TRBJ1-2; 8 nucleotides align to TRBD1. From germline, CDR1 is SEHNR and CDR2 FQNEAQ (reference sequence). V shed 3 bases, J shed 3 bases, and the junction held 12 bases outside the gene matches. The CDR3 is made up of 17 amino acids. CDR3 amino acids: CASSLGPTGERDYGYTF. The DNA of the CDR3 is TGTGCCAGCAGCTTGGGCCCGACAGGGGAAAGGGACTATGGCTACACCTTC.

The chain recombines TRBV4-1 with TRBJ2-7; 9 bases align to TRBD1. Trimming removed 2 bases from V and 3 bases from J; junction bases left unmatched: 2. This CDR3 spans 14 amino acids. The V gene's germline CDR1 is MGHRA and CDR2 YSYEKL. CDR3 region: CASSQPGQGYEQYF. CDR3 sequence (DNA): TGCGCCAGCAGCCAACCGGGACAGGGCTACGAGCAGTACTTC.

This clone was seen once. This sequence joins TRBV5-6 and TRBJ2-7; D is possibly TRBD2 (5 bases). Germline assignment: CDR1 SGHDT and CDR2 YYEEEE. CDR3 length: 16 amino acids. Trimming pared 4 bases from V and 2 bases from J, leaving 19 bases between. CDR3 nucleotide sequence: TGTGCCAGCAGCCCACCCCGCGGGCTGGCCGCCTACGAGCAGTACTTC. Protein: CASSPPRGLAAYEQYF.

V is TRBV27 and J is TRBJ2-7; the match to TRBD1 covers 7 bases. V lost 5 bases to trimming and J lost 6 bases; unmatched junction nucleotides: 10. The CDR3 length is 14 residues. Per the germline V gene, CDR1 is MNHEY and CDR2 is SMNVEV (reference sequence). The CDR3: CASSRHPGGSEQYF. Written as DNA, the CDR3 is TGTGCCAGCAGTCGCCATCCAGGGGGATCCGAGCAGTACTTC.

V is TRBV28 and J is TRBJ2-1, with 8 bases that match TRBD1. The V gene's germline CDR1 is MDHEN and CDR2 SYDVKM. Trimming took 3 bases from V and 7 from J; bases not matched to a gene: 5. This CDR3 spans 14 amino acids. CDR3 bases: TGTGCCAGCAGTTTTGGACAGGGACGGAATGAGCAGTTCTTC. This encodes CASSFGQGRNEQFF. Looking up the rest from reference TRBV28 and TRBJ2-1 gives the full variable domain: DVKVTQSSRYLVKRTGEKVFLECVQDMDHENMFWYRQDPGLGLRLIYFSYDVKMKEKGDIPEGYSVSREKKERFSLILESASTNQTSMYLCASSFGQGRNEQFFGPGTRLTVL.

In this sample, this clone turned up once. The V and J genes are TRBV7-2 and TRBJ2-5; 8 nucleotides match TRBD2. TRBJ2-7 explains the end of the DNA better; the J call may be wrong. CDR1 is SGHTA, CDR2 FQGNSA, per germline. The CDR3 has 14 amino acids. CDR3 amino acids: CASSLSLAGHEQYF. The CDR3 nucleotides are TGTGCCAGCAGCTTGTCCCTAGCGGGCCACGAGCAGTACTTC.

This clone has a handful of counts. CDR3 in DNA: TGCAGCGTTGAGGACGGCCCTGGAGGCTACACCTTC. It translates to CSVEDGPGGYTF. The J gene is TRBJ1-2, the V gene TRBV29-1; D is ambiguous. The CDR3 consists of 12 residues. Trimming pared 3 bases from V and 8 bases from J, leaving 13 bases between. CDR1 is SQVTM, CDR2 ANQGSEA, per germline.

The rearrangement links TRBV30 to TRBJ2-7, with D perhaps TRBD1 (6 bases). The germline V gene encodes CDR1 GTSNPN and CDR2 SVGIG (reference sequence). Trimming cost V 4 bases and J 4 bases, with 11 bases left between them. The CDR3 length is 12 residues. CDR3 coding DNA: TGTGCCTGGACAGGGGATAGTTACGAGCAGTACTTC. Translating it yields CAWTGDSYEQYF.

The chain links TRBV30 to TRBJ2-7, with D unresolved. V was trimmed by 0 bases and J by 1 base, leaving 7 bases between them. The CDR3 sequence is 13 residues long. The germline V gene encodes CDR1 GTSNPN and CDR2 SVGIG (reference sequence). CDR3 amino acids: CAWSVMDSYEQYF. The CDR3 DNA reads TGTGCCTGGAGTGTAATGGATTCCTACGAGCAGTACTTC. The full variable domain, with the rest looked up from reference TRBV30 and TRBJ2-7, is SQTIHQWPATLVQPVGSPLSLECTVEGTSNPNLYWYRQAAGRGLQLLFYSVGIGQISSEVPQNLSASRPQDRQFILSSKKLLLSDSGFYLCAWSVMDSYEQYFGPGTRLTVT.

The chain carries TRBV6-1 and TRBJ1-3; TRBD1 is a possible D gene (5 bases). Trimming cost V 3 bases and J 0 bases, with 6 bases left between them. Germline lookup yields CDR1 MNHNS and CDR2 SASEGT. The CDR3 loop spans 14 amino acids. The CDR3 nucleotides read TGTGCCAGCAGTGAGGGGACCTCTGGAAACACCATATATTTT. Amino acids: CASSEGTSGNTIYF.

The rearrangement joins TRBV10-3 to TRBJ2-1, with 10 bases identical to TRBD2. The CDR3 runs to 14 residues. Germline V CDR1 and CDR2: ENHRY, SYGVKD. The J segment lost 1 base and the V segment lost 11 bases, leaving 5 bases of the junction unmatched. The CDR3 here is CAASSGSSYNEQFF. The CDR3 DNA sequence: TGTGCCGCCTCTAGCGGGAGTTCCTACAATGAGCAGTTCTTC.

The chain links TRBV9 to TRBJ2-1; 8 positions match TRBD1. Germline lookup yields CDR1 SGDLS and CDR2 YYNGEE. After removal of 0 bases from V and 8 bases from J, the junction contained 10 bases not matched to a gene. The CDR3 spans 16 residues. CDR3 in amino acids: CASSVVAGGVTDEQFF. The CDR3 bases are TGTGCCAGCAGCGTAGTCGCAGGGGGCGTCACGGATGAGCAGTTCTTC. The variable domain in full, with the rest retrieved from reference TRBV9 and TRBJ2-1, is DSGVTQTPKHLITATGQRVTLRCSPRSGDLSVYWYQQSLDQGLQFLIQYYNGEERAKGNILERFSAQQFPDLHSELNLSSLELGDSALYFCASSVVAGGVTDEQFFGPGTRLTVL.